These T cell receptor beta chains were read from a single sample in a study of T cell responses to AZD1222 COVID-19 vaccine. The repertoire was sequenced with immunoSEQ multiplex PCR; TCRdb's copy has only in-frame clones and lacks some. The repertoire holds about 140,000 clones, over 75% seen once, with around 3.5% in the top ten. The sample here was peripheral blood, taken on day 0 of AZD1222 vaccination. The receptors derive from an adult in good health. The CDR3 runs from the conserved cysteine through the conserved F or W. Fields, in order: clone size, V gene, CDR3 length, J gene, D gene, CDR3 protein, CDR3 DNA. A D gene is named only where the DNA matches it firmly. Not every row has a clone size; where given, it reads once, few, many or a size class.

>NA|TRBV10-2|17|TRBJ1-2|NA
CASSDGFPTESNYGYTF
TGCGCCAGCAGTGATGGGTTTCCGACAGAGTCTAACTATGGCTACACCTTC
>NA|TRBV5-4|12|TRBJ2-5|NA
CASSFSEETQYF
TGTGCCAGCAGCTTTTCCGAAGAGACCCAGTACTTC
>NA|TRBV6-2/TRBV6-3|17|TRBJ2-1|NA
CASSYSIRGSSYNEQFF
TGTGCCAGCAGTTACTCGATTAGGGGGTCCTCCTACAATGAGCAGTTCTTC
>NA|TRBV5-1|19|TRBJ2-1|TRBD2
CASSSYLRLAGGGINEQFF
TGCGCCAGCAGCTCCTACCTACGACTAGCGGGGGGCGGGATCAATGAGCAGTTCTTC
>NA|TRBV2|15|TRBJ2-7|NA
CASSEAKQDISEQYF
TGTGCCAGCAGTGAAGCGAAACAGGATATCAGCGAGCAGTACTTC
>NA|TRBV5-4|14|TRBJ2-5|NA
CASSLAGTKETQYF
TGTGCCAGCAGCTTGGCGGGGACAAAAGAGACCCAGTACTTC
>NA|TRBV27|14|TRBJ1-2|TRBD1
CASRMDRGRGGYTF
TGTGCCAGCAGGATGGACAGGGGCCGTGGAGGCTACACCTTC
>NA|TRBV7-3|14|TRBJ1-1|NA
CASSPGSPSTEAFF
TGTGCCAGCAGTCCAGGGAGCCCCTCCACTGAAGCTTTCTTT
>NA|TRBV5-6|13|TRBJ2-7|NA
CASRRGPSYEQYF
TGTGCCAGCCGTAGAGGGCCCTCCTACGAGCAGTACTTC
>NA|TRBV5-6|19|TRBJ2-6|NA
CASSFSHRRGITGANVLTF
TGTGCCAGCAGCTTTTCCCACCGGAGAGGGATCACTGGGGCCAACGTCCTGACTTTC
>NA|TRBV27|15|TRBJ1-3|NA
CASSSSGTFGNTIYF
TGTGCCAGCAGTTCGTCCGGGACTTTTGGGAACACCATATATTTT
>once|TRBV7-6|13|TRBJ1-5|NA
CASSLGGVQPQHF
TGTGCCAGCAGCTTAGGGGGGGTTCAGCCCCAGCATTTT
>NA|TRBV15|15|TRBJ2-7|NA
CATSRDPDRAYEQYF
TGTGCCACCAGCAGAGATCCTGACAGAGCCTACGAGCAGTACTTC
>once|TRBV19|11|TRBJ2-7|NA
CASSSSYEQYF
TGTGCCAGTAGTTCGTCGTACGAGCAGTACTTC
>NA|TRBV3-1/TRBV3-2|14|TRBJ1-2|TRBD1
CASTTGQVGHGYTF
TGTGCCAGCACCACCGGACAGGTGGGGCATGGCTACACCTTC
>NA|TRBV7-6|15|TRBJ1-1|NA
CASSPQTGTNTEAFF
TGTGCCAGCAGCCCGCAGACAGGCACGAACACTGAAGCTTTCTTT
>once|TRBV7-8|15|TRBJ2-7|TRBD2
CASSLEGLAGWEQYF
TGTGCCAGCAGCTTAGAGGGTCTAGCGGGATGGGAGCAGTACTTC
>NA|TRBV6-1|16|TRBJ2-7|TRBD1
CASSDFRTGDVYEQYF
TGTGCCAGCAGTGACTTCAGGACAGGGGACGTCTACGAGCAGTACTTC
>NA|TRBV12-3/TRBV12-4|11|TRBJ1-2|NA
CASSLVGGYTF
TGTGCCAGCAGTTTAGTAGGGGGCTACACCTTC
>NA|TRBV4-1|15|TRBJ1-4|TRBD1
CASREGTGRGEKLFF
TGCGCCAGCAGGGAAGGGACAGGGCGTGGTGAAAAACTGTTTTTT
>NA|TRBV24-1|14|TRBJ2-7|NA
CATSGPGAAYEQYF
TGTGCCACCAGTGGACCGGGAGCAGCCTACGAGCAGTACTTC
>medium-sized|TRBV6-4|13|TRBJ1-5|NA
CASSDSSQGPQHF
TGTGCCAGCAGTGACTCGAGTCAGGGGCCCCAGCATTTT
>NA|TRBV7-2|17|TRBJ1-5|NA
CASSSSGGAGVQQPQHF
TGTGCCAGCAGCTCTTCGGGGGGGGCTGGGGTCCAGCAGCCCCAGCATTTT
>NA|TRBV24-1|13|TRBJ2-1|NA
CATSATSGTEQFF
TGTGCCACCAGTGCCACCTCCGGCACTGAGCAGTTCTTC
>once|TRBV27|16|TRBJ2-1|NA
CASSLPPVAGENEQFF
TGTGCCAGCAGTTTACCTCCCGTGGCAGGGGAAAATGAGCAGTTCTTC
>NA|TRBV6-1|13|TRBJ1-5|NA
CASSELGIQPQHF
TGTGCCAGCAGTGAATTGGGGATTCAGCCCCAGCATTTT